The rows below give T cell receptor beta chains drawn from one sample of a study of blood T cell repertoires in COVID-19. Profiled with immunoSEQ multiplex PCR; TCRdb holds only in-frame clones, not every one. The sample yields 100,000 to 140,000 clones, about 90% seen once. Sequencing was done on a sample of peripheral blood. These receptor sequences come from a man aged 35 to 55 with active or convalescent COVID-19. The conserved cysteine and the conserved F or W are not part of the CDR3 here.

>TRBV4-3|TRBJ2-5
ASSLAGLQETQY
>TRBV19|TRBJ2-6
ASSKDYSGANVLT
>TRBV28|TRBJ1-4
ASSRTGLGEKLF
>TRBV18|TRBJ2-3
ASSPDRGSRY
>TRBV27|TRBJ1-1
ASASENTEAF
>TRBV18|TRBJ2-3
ASSPTGTALPDTQY
>TRBV11-2|TRBJ2-7
ASSHPGQPYEQY
>TRBV9|TRBJ2-7
ASSVEIATGGNYEQY
>TRBV6-2/TRBV6-3|TRBJ2-3
ASSKAGSTDTQY
>TRBV9|TRBJ2-3
ASSVEGQDTDTQY
>TRBV6-5|TRBJ1-1
ASSYGQLMNTEAF
>TRBV6-2/TRBV6-3|TRBJ2-3
ASSWTGGADTQY
>TRBV27|TRBJ1-5
ASSLQYYSNQPQH
>TRBV4-2|TRBJ1-2
ASSHLGQVNYGYT
>TRBV5-4|TRBJ2-5
ASSLAQETQY
>TRBV28|TRBJ2-7
ASSLSFRDFSYEQY
>TRBV14|TRBJ1-1
ASSPGGWGTEAF